This TCR beta chain was sequenced for a study of post-analysis software for immune sequencing data. Notes on the study in general: Samples sharing a preparation batch grouped tightly together when assessed by F measure. The normalized Chao1 diversity of multiple sclerosis patients was significantly lower than that of controls. Four or five TRBV segments were more frequent in patients than controls; TRBV5-6, TRBV5-1 and TRBV20-1 belonged to this group.

Researchers reported that TCR beta cDNA libraries carried unique molecular identifiers. Input amounts of 1 to 10 million T cells were used. These gave some 500,000 cDNA molecules, so each molecule approximated one T cell. TCRdb independently ran MiXCR on the PCR reads; one entry per CDR3 protein. This table has 400,000 to 500,000 distinct CDR3 sequences, 30% to 40% appearing once. With respect to this clonotype: As yet, its antigen is unknown.

The CDR3 is made up of 13 amino acids. Per germline, CDR1 MNHNS and CDR2 SASEGT. What was sequenced was blood. The clonotype was recovered from a girl aged 2 to 10 with multiple sclerosis. The V gene is TRBV6-1, the J gene TRBJ2-7; 8 bases are shared with TRBD1. TRBJ2-5 explains the end of the DNA better; the J call may be wrong. DNA of the CDR3: TGTGCCAGCAGTGAGCCCGGGACAGGGACCCAGTACTTC. Translating gives CASSEPGTGTQYF.